This T cell receptor (beta chain) appears in the sequencing data of a study of T cells expressing NK-cell markers. The CDR3 runs to 17 residues. Germline assignment: CDR1 LNHDA and CDR2 SQIVND (reference sequence). Reprocessing the 5' RACE reads, TCRdb reports a single entry for every CDR3 protein and omits DNA. This table holds some 300,000 distinct CDR3 sequences. The receptor was derived from a man aged 18 to 35 in good health. V gene TRBV19 combines with J gene TRBJ1-5; no DNA is available, so the TRBD1 call from TCRdb remains unchecked. Material for sequencing was blood T cells: a sorted CD56 or NKG2C T cell subset, CD4+ or CD8+ T cells, or bulk PBMC T cells (not recorded which). CDR3 region: CARTRQGMFYGNQPQHF.